This T cell receptor (beta chain) was found in a study of T cells in Graves' hyperthyroidism and ophthalmopathy. RNA transcripts yielded amplified TCR beta CDR3 regions. Initially, a first-round RT-PCR of the TCR CDR3 employed the HTBI primer set. TCRdb ran MiXCR on the multiplex PCR reads and lists one entry per CDR3 protein. The repertoire holds under 350,000 distinct CDR3 sequences, about 21% seen once, with around 50% in the top ten. Trimming stripped 0 bases from V and 0 bases from J, with 19 bases between. The CDR3 sequence is 19 residues long. Germline V CDR1 and CDR2: SGHRS, YFSETQ. This receptor was obtained from a woman aged 45-59 years with Graves' hyperthyroidism. Sequenced input: blood. V is TRBV5-1 and J is TRBJ2-1; D is perhaps TRBD1 (5 bases). The CDR3 bases are TGCGCCAGCAGCTTGGACAGGTTCTCAGCTCTTAGCTCCTACAATGAGCAGTTCTTC. It codes for CASSLDRFSALSSYNEQFF. The full variable domain, in which reference TRBV5-1 and TRBJ2-1 provide the parts outside the CDR3, is KAGVTQTPRYLIKTRGQQVTLSCSPISGHRSVSWYQQTPGQGLQFLFEYFSETQRNKGNFPGRFSGRQFSNSRSEMNVSTLELGDSALYLCASSLDRFSALSSYNEQFFGPGTRLTVL.